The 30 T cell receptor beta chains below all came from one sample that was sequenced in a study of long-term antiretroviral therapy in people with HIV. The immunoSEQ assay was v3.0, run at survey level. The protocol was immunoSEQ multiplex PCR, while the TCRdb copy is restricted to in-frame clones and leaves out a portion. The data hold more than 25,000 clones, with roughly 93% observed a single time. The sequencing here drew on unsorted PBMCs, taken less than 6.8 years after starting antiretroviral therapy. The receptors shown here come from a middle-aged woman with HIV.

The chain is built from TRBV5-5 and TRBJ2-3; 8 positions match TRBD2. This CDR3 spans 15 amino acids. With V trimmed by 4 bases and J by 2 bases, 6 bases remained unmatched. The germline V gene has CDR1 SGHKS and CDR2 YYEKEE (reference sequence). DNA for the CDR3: TGTGCCAGCAGCCCGGGGGGGGTACACACAGATACGCAGTATTTT. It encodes CASSPGGVHTDTQYF.

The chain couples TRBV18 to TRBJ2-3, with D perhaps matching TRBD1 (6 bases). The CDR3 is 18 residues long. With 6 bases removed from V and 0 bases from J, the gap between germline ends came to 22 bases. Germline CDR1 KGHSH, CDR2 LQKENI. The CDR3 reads CASSPQPRGGPSTDTQYF. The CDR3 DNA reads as TGTGCCAGCTCCCCTCAACCCCGAGGGGGTCCTAGCACAGATACGCAGTATTTT. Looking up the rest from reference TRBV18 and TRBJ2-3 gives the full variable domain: NAGVMQNPRHLVRRRGQEARLRCSPMKGHSHVYWYRQLPEEGLKFMVYLQKENIIDESGMPKERFSAEFPKEGPSILRIQQVVRGDSAAYFCASSPQPRGGPSTDTQYFGPGTRLTVL.

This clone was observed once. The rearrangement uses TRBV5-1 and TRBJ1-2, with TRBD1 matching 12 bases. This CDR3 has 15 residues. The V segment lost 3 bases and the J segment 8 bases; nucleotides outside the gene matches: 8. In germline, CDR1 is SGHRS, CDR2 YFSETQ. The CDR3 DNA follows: TGCGCCAGCAGCTCCGGGACAGGGGGCCAGAGGGGCTACACCTTC. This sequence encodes CASSSGTGGQRGYTF.

In nucleotides, the CDR3 is TGCGCCAGCAGCTTGGTACTGTGGAACGGCCAACCGAATACGCAGTATTTT. This encodes CASSLVLWNGQPNTQYF. The rearrangement uses TRBV5-1 and TRBJ2-3; D gene ambiguous. V lost 0 bases and J 7 bases, leaving 21 bases between the germline ends. From germline, CDR1 is SGHRS and CDR2 YFSETQ. The CDR3 is 17 residues long.

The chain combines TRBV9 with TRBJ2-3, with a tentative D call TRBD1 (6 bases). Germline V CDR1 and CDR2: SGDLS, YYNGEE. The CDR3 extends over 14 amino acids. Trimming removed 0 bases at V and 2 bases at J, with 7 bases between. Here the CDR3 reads CASSVGQATDTQYF. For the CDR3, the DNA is TGTGCCAGCAGCGTAGGACAGGCCACAGATACGCAGTATTTT.

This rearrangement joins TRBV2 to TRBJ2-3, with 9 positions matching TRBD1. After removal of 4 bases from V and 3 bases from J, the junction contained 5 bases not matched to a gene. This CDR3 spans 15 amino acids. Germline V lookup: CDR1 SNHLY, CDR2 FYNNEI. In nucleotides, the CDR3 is TGTGCCAGCAGTGCAAGACAGGGGGTGACAGATACGCAGTATTTT. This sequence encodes CASSARQGVTDTQYF.

As DNA, the CDR3 is TGTGCCAGTAGAGTCACTAGCGGGGGCTACAATGAGCAGTTCTTC. Its protein product is CASRVTSGGYNEQFF. V usage is TRBV19 and J usage is TRBJ2-1; 11 bases are a match to TRBD2. CDR1 and CDR2 (germline): LNHDA, SQIVND (reference sequence). CDR3 length: 15 amino acids. With V trimmed by 6 bases and J by 3 bases, 4 bases remained unmatched. Filled out from reference TRBV19 and TRBJ2-1, the complete variable domain reads DGGITQSPKYLFRKEGQNVTLSCEQNLNHDAMYWYRQDPGQGLRLIYYSQIVNDFQKGDIAEGYSVSREKKESFPLTVTSAQKNPTAFYLCASRVTSGGYNEQFFGPGTRLTVL.

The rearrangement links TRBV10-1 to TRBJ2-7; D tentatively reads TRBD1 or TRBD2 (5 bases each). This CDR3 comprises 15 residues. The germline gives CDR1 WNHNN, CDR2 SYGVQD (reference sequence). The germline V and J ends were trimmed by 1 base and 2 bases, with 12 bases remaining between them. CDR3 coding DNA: TGCGCCAGCAGTGAGTATCGAGGGGCCACCTACGAGCAGTACTTC. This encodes CASSEYRGATYEQYF.

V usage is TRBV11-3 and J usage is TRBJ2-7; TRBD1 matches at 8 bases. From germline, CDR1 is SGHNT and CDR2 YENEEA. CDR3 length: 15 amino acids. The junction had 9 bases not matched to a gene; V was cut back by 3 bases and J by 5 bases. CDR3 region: CASSLTGAGSHEQYF. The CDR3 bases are TGTGCCAGCAGCTTGACAGGGGCTGGGAGTCACGAGCAGTACTTC.

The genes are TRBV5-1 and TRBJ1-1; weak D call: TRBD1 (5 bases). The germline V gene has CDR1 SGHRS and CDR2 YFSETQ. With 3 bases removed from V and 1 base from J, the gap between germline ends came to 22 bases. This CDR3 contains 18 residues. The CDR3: CASSSPRGPQGGNTEAFF. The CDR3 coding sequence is TGCGCCAGCAGCTCCCCAAGGGGACCTCAGGGAGGGAACACTGAAGCTTTCTTT.

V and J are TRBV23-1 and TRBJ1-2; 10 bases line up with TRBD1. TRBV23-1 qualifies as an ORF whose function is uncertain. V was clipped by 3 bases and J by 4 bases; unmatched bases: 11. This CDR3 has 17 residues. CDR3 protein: CASSHDRRDRGSYGYTF. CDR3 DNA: TGCGCCAGCAGTCACGACCGCCGGGACAGGGGCTCCTATGGCTACACCTTC.

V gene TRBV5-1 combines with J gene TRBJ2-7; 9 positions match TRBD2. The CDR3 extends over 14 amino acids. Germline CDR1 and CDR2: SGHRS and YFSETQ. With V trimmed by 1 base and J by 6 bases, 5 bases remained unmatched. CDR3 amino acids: CASSLPAGGGEQYF. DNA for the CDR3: TGCGCCAGCAGCTTGCCAGCGGGGGGCGGCGAGCAGTACTTC.

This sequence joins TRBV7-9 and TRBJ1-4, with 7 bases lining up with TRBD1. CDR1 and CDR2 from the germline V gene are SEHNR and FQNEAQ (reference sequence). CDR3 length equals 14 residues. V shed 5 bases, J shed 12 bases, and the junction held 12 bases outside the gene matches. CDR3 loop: CASSQGVGGGELFF. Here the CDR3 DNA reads TGTGCCAGCAGCCAGGGGGTCGGAGGTGGTGAACTGTTTTTT.

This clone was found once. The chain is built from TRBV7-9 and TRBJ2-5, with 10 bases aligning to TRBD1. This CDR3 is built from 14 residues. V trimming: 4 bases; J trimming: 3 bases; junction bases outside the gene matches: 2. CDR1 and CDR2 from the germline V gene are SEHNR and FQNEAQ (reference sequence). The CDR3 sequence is CASSSGQGKETQYF. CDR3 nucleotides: TGTGCCAGCAGCTCGGGACAGGGGAAAGAGACCCAGTACTTC.

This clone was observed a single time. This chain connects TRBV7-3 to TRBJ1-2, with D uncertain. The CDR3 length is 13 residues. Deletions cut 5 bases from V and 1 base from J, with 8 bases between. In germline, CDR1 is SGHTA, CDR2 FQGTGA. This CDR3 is CASSPQSNYGYTF. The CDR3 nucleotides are TGTGCCAGCAGCCCGCAAAGTAACTATGGCTACACCTTC.

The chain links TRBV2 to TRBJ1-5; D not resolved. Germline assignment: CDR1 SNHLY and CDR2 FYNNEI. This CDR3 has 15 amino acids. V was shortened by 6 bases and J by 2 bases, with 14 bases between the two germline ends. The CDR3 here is CASSGFLRGNQPQHF. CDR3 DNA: TGTGCCAGCAGCGGGTTCCTAAGGGGCAATCAGCCCCAGCATTTT.

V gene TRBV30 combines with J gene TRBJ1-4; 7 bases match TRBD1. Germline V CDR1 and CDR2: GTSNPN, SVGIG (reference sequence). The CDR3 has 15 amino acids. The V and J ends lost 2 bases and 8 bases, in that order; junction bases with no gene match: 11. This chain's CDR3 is CAWSHRGIGEEKLFF. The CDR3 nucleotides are TGTGCCTGGAGTCACAGGGGTATCGGAGAGGAAAAACTGTTTTTT.

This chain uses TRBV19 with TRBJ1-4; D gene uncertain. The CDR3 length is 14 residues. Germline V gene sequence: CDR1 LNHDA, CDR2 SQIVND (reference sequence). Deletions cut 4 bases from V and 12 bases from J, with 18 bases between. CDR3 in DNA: TGTGCCAGTAGTACAACCCCCCCAGGATCCCAACTGTTTTTT. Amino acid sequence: CASSTTPPGSQLFF.

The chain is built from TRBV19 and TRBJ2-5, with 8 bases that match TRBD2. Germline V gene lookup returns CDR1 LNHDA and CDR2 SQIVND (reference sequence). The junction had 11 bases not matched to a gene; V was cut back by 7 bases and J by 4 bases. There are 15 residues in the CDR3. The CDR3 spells CASNTGGGIRETQYF. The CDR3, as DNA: TGTGCCAGTAATACCGGGGGGGGGATTCGAGAGACCCAGTACTTC.

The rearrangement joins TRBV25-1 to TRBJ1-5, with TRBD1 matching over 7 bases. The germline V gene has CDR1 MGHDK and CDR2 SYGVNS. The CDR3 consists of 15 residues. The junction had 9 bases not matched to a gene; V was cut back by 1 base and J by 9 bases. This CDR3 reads CASSELDRDVWPQHF. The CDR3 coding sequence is TGTGCCAGCAGTGAATTAGACAGGGACGTGTGGCCCCAGCATTTT.

CDR3 sequence: CASRPPGTNYGYTF. DNA for the CDR3: TGTGCCAGCAGGCCCCCCGGGACAAACTATGGCTACACCTTC. The V gene is TRBV6-6, the J gene TRBJ1-2, with a tentative D call TRBD1 (6 bases). The CDR3 sequence is 14 residues long. Trimming removed 6 bases from V and 2 bases from J, with 13 bases in between. Germline-derived CDR1 and CDR2 are MNHNY and SVGAGI (reference sequence).

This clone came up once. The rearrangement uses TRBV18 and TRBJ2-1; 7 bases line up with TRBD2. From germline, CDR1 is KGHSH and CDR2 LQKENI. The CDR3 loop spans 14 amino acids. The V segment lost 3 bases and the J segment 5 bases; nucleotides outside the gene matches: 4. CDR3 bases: TGTGCCAGCTCACCGGGACGGGGGGACAATGAGCAGTTCTTC. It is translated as CASSPGRGDNEQFF.

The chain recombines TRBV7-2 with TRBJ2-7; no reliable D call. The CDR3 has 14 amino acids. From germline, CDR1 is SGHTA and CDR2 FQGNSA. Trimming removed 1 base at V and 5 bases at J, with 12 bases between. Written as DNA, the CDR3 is TGTGCCAGCAGCTTAGTCTCGCCATATGACGAGCAGTACTTC. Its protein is CASSLVSPYDEQYF.

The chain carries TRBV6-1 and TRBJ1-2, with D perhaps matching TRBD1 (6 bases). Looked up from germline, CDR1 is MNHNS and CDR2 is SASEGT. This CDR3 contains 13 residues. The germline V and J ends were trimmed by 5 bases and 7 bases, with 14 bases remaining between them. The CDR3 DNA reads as TGTGCCAGCAGTCGACAGGCACAGAGTGGCTACACCTTC. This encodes CASSRQAQSGYTF.

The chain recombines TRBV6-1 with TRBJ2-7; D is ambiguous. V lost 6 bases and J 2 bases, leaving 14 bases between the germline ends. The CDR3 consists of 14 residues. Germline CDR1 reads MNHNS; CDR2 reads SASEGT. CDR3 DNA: TGTGCCAGCAGGCCTACCCTCGGTCCCTACGAGCAGTACTTC. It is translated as CASRPTLGPYEQYF.

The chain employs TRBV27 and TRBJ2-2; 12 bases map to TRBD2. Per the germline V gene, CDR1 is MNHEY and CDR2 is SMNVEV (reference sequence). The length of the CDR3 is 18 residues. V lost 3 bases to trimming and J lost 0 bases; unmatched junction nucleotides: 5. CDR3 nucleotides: TGTGCCAGCAGTTTCTCACTAGCGGGGGGCACGAACACCGGGGAGCTGTTTTTT. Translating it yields CASSFSLAGGTNTGELFF.

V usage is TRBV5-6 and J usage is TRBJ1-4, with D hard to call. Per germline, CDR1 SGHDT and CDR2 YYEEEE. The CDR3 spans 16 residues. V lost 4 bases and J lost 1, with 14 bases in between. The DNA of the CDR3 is TGTGCCAGCAGCCTGGGAGGAGCAGGAACTAATGAAAAACTGTTTTTT. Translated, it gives CASSLGGAGTNEKLFF.

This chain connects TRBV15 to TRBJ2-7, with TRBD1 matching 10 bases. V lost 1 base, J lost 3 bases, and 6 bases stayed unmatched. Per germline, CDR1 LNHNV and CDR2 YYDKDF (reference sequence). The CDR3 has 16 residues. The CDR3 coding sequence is TGTGCCACCAGCAGAGCGGCCTGGACAGGGGGCTACGAGCAGTACTTC. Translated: CATSRAAWTGGYEQYF.

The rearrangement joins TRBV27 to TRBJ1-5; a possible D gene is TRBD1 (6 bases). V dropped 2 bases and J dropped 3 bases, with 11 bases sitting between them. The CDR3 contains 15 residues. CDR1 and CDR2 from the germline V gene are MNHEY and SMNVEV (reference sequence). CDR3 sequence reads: CASSLPGTPNQPQHF. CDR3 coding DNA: TGTGCCAGCAGTTTACCCGGGACACCCAATCAGCCCCAGCATTTT.

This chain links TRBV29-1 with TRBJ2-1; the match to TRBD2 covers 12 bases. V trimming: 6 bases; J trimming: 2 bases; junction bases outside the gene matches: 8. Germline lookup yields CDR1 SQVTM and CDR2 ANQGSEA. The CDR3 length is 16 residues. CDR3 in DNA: TGCAGCGTGCATTCTAGCGGGGGGGGCCCCTACAATGAGCAGTTCTTC. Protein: CSVHSSGGGPYNEQFF.